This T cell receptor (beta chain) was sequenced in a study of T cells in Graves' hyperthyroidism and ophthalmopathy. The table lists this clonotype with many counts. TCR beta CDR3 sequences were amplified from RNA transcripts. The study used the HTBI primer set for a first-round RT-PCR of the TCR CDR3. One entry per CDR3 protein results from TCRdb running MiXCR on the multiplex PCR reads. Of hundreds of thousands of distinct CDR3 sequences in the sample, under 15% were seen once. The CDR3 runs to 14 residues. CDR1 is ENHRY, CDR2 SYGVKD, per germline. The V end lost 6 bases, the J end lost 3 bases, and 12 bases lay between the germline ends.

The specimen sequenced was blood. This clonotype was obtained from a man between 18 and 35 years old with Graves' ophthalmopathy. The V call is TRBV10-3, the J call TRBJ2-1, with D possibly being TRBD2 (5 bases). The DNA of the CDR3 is TGTGCCATCAGAGTGGAGGCCAACTACAATGAGCAGTTCTTC. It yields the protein CAIRVEANYNEQFF.